Listed below are T cell receptor beta chains from one sample, sequenced in a study of T cell responses to AZD1222 COVID-19 vaccine. Clones were sequenced by immunoSEQ multiplex PCR, and TCRdb holds only the in-frame ones, with some missing. Of roughly 120,000 clones in the sample, 75% to 90% were seen once. The material was peripheral blood, obtained 28 days after the second AZD1222 dose. The origin of the receptors is an adult who received the AZD1222 COVID-19 vaccine. CDR3s include the opening cysteine and the closing phenylalanine or tryptophan. D genes are given only for firm matches. Expanded clones are given a class, and other clones once, few, many or no size at all.

V	D	J	size	CDR3	DNA
TRBV2	-	TRBJ1-4	-	CASSEFTAALGEKLFF	TGTGCCAGCAGTGAATTTACGGCAGCCTTGGGGGAAAAACTGTTTTTT
TRBV15	-	TRBJ2-3	-	CATSWGEGGSTDTQYF	TGTGCCACCAGTTGGGGAGAGGGTGGGAGCACAGATACGCAGTATTTT
TRBV21-1	-	TRBJ1-3	once	CASSLKNRRGGPGNTIYF	TGTGCCAGCAGCCTCAAAAATAGGAGAGGGGGGCCTGGAAACACCATATATTTT
TRBV9	TRBD1	TRBJ1-2	-	CASSVTGYGYTF	TGTGCCAGCAGCGTGACAGGGTATGGCTACACCTTC
TRBV28	-	TRBJ1-4	-	CASSLSGRIGEKLFF	TGTGCCAGCAGTTTATCGGGCAGGATTGGTGAAAAACTGTTTTTT
TRBV11-3	-	TRBJ1-6	-	CASSFGTLSSYNSPLHF	TGTGCCAGCAGCTTCGGGACACTGAGCTCCTATAATTCACCCCTCCACTTT
TRBV5-1	TRBD1	TRBJ2-7	-	CASTETGSSYEQYF	TGCGCCAGCACCGAGACAGGGAGCTCCTACGAGCAGTACTTC
TRBV12-2	-	TRBJ2-7	-	CASRLWFTGYRLSPYEQYF	TGTGCAAGTCGCTTATGGTTCACGGGGTACCGCCTCTCCCCCTACGAGCAGTACTTC
TRBV10-3	TRBD1	TRBJ1-1	-	CATRGDRAPMNTEAFF	TGTGCCACACGGGGGGACAGGGCACCCATGAACACTGAAGCTTTCTTT
TRBV19	TRBD2	TRBJ2-7	-	CASSRLAGGRNEQYF	TGTGCCAGTAGTAGGCTAGCGGGGGGACGAAACGAGCAGTACTTC
TRBV27	TRBD2	TRBJ2-2	once	CASSPPGLAGRNTGELFF	TGTGCCAGCAGTCCGCCCGGACTAGCGGGGAGGAACACCGGGGAGCTGTTTTTT
TRBV5-1	TRBD2	TRBJ2-2	-	CASSSGLAGGLTGELFF	TGCGCCAGCAGCAGCGGACTAGCGGGAGGCCTCACCGGGGAGCTGTTTTTT
TRBV7-8	-	TRBJ2-7	-	CASSLGSILAYEQYF	TGTGCCAGCAGCTTAGGGTCCATTCTTGCCTACGAGCAGTACTTC
TRBV7-9	-	TRBJ2-5	-	CASSLIGGQETQYF	TGTGCCAGCAGCTTGATAGGGGGGCAAGAGACCCAGTACTTC
TRBV6-4	-	TRBJ2-1	-	CASSPSGSYNEQFF	TGTGCCAGCAGTCCATCGGGGTCCTACAATGAGCAGTTCTTC
TRBV5-4	TRBD1	TRBJ2-5	-	CASSMTGGLETQYF	TGTGCCAGCAGCATGACAGGGGGGTTAGAGACCCAGTACTTC
TRBV13	-	TRBJ2-1	once	CASSPRHEQFF	TGTGCCAGCAGCCCCCGACATGAGCAGTTCTTC
TRBV19	-	TRBJ1-6	-	CASSPRRSPLHF	TGTGCCAGTAGTCCTCGGCGGTCACCCCTCCACTTT
TRBV23-1	TRBD1	TRBJ1-3	-	CASSQLGLDRADGNTIYF	TGCGCCAGCAGTCAATTGGGCCTGGACAGGGCTGATGGAAACACCATATATTTT
TRBV7-2	-	TRBJ1-6	-	CASSLGGGVYSPLHF	TGTGCCAGCAGCTTAGGCGGAGGGGTCTATTCACCCCTCCACTTT
TRBV18	-	TRBJ1-2	-	CASSIVDGPTNYGYTF	TGTGCCAGCTCCATTGTGGACGGCCCAACTAACTATGGCTACACCTTC
TRBV5-5	-	TRBJ1-1	once	CASSLRRGLNTEAFF	TGTGCCAGCAGCTTGCGTCGGGGCTTGAACACTGAAGCTTTCTTT
TRBV11-3	-	TRBJ1-1	-	CASSLGGTTEAFF	TGTGCCAGCAGCTTAGGGGGGACAACTGAAGCTTTCTTT
TRBV11-3	TRBD1	TRBJ2-5	-	CASSLVYRGRAETQYF	TGTGCCAGCAGCTTAGTCTACAGGGGGCGCGCAGAGACCCAGTACTTC
TRBV11-3	-	TRBJ2-3	-	CASRTRRGDTQYF	TGTGCCAGCAGAACTAGGCGGGGAGATACGCAGTATTTT